Listed below are T cell receptor beta chains from one sample, sequenced in a study of breast tumors, draining lymph nodes, adjacent tissues. TCRdb re-called the multiplex PCR reads through MiXCR, storing one row per CDR3 protein. The table lists 120,000 to 150,000 distinct CDR3 sequences, about 31% of them singletons, with approximately 2.2% in the top ten. Sequencing used axillary lymph node tissue. Receptors originate from a female donor with breast cancer. Some clones in this sample may be carry-over from other donors' samples. Both conserved end residues are part of each CDR3. The D gene is left open where the match is weak. The size field is filled for only some rows; it gives once, few, many or a size class.

CDR3: CASSSDWNEQYF
DNA: TGTGCCAGCAGTTCGGACTGGAATGAGCAGTATTTT
J: TRBJ2-3
D: NA
size: NA
V: TRBV12-3/TRBV12-4

CDR3: CASRPPGQANQPQHF
DNA: TGTGCCAGCAGGCCGCCGGGACAGGCTAATCAGCCCCAGCATTTT
J: TRBJ1-5
D: TRBD1
size: few
V: TRBV6-1

CDR3: CATSAEGGGTDTQYF
DNA: TGTGCCACCAGTGCTGAGGGGGGCGGCACAGATACGCAGTATTTT
J: TRBJ2-3
D: NA
size: NA
V: TRBV24-1

CDR3: CASSLGSRASTDTQYF
DNA: TGTGCCAGCAGCTTAGGGTCCAGAGCTAGCACAGATACGCAGTATTTT
J: TRBJ2-3
D: NA
size: many
V: TRBV11-2

CDR3: CATHPHDRVYYEQYF
DNA: TGTGCCACCCACCCCCACGACAGGGTCTACTACGAGCAGTACTTC
J: TRBJ2-7
D: TRBD1
size: many
V: TRBV10-3

CDR3: CASSSTGALGEQYF
DNA: TGTGCCAGCAGCTCGACAGGGGCCCTCGGCGAGCAGTACTTC
J: TRBJ2-7
D: TRBD1
size: many
V: TRBV7-9

CDR3: CSANGAGNTIYF
DNA: TGCAGTGCTAACGGGGCGGGGAACACCATATATTTT
J: TRBJ1-3
D: NA
size: NA
V: TRBV20-1

CDR3: CASSPDFSGANVLTF
DNA: TGTGCCAGCAGCCCCGATTTCTCTGGGGCCAACGTCCTGACTTTC
J: TRBJ2-6
D: NA
size: NA
V: TRBV2

CDR3: CASSPTGNQETQYF
DNA: TGCGCCAGCAGCCCCACAGGGAACCAAGAGACCCAGTACTTC
J: TRBJ2-5
D: NA
size: many
V: TRBV5-1

CDR3: CASSSSTGSTGELFF
DNA: TGTGCCAGCAGCTCCAGTACAGGGTCCACCGGGGAGCTGTTTTTT
J: TRBJ2-2
D: NA
size: many
V: TRBV11-2

CDR3: CASGTPFTTATNTGELFF
DNA: TGTGCTAGTGGTACCCCGTTTACGACAGCTACGAACACCGGGGAGCTGTTTTTT
J: TRBJ2-2
D: NA
size: many
V: TRBV12-5

CDR3: CASSLPRSTVLDEQFF
DNA: TGTGCCAGCAGCTTACCCAGATCGACAGTTTTGGATGAGCAGTTCTTC
J: TRBJ2-1
D: NA
size: NA
V: TRBV7-4

CDR3: CAIRSLPWDEQFF
DNA: TGTGCCATTCGTAGCCTGCCCTGGGATGAGCAGTTCTTC
J: TRBJ2-1
D: NA
size: many
V: TRBV7-9

CDR3: CASSLSAGPNYEQYF
DNA: TGTGCCAGCAGTTTATCTGCGGGACCCAACTACGAGCAGTACTTC
J: TRBJ2-7
D: NA
size: many
V: TRBV27

CDR3: CASSLVADSPEKLFF
DNA: TGCGCCAGCAGCTTGGTTGCGGACTCTCCAGAAAAACTGTTTTTT
J: TRBJ1-4
D: NA
size: many
V: TRBV5-1

CDR3: CASRQRGTNEKLFF
DNA: TGTGCCAGCAGGCAACGGGGCACTAATGAAAAACTGTTTTTT
J: TRBJ1-4
D: NA
size: many
V: TRBV3-1

CDR3: CASSIRGPYEQFF
DNA: TGTGCCAGTAGTATACGGGGCCCCTACGAGCAGTTCTTC
J: TRBJ2-1
D: NA
size: NA
V: TRBV19

CDR3: CASSTGQSTNEKLFF
DNA: TGTGCCAGTAGTACCGGACAGTCAACTAATGAAAAACTGTTTTTT
J: TRBJ1-4
D: NA
size: many
V: TRBV19

CDR3: CASSSQGYGELFF
DNA: TGTGCCAGCAGCTCCCAGGGGTACGGGGAGCTGTTTTTT
J: TRBJ2-2
D: NA
size: many
V: TRBV7-2

CDR3: CSAQPGVGCGQYF
DNA: TGCAGTGCTCAGCCGGGGGTGGGGTGCGGGCAGTACTTC
J: TRBJ2-7
D: NA
size: NA
V: TRBV20-1

CDR3: CSETGTGTYNEQFF
DNA: TGCAGTGAGACGGGAACAGGGACCTACAATGAGCAGTTCTTC
J: TRBJ2-1
D: NA
size: many
V: TRBV20-1

CDR3: CASSPREGQQEAQHF
DNA: TGTGCCAGCAGCCCCCGTGAGGGCCAACAAGAGGCCCAGCACTTC
J: TRBJ2-5
D: NA
size: once
V: TRBV7-2

CDR3: CASSATSDPSTDTQYF
DNA: TGTGCCAGCAGCGCTACTAGCGACCCTAGCACAGATACGCAGTATTTT
J: TRBJ2-3
D: TRBD2
size: many
V: TRBV9